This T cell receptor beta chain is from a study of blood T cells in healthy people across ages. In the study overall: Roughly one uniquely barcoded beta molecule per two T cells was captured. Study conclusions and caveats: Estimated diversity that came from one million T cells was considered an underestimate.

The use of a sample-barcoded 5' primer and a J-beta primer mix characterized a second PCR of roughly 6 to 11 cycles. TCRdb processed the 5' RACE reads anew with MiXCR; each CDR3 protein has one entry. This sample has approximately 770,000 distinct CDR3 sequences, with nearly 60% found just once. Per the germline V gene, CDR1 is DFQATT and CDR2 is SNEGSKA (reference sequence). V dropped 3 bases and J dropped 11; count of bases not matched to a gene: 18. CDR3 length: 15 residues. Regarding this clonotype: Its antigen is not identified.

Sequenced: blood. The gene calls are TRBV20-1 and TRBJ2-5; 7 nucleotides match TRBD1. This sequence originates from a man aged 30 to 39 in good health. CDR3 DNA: TGCAGTGCTAGCCGGACAGGTCGAGAAGACAATGAGCAGTACTTC. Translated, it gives CSASRTGREDNEQYF.